The source of this TCR beta chain is a study of human T cells and chemical hapten exposure. Across the whole study: Small pooled library volume differences mainly caused per-sample TCR yield variation.

Time point meaning: healthy volunteer bleed at 6 weeks. Unfractionated whole blood yielded total RNA. For the library, individual cDNA molecules each received unique molecular identifiers. Using its own MiXCR run on the RACE reads, TCRdb lists one record per CDR3 protein. The sample carries 65,000 to 95,000 distinct CDR3 sequences, around 9.3% recorded once. CDR1 and CDR2 from the germline V gene are SGDLS and YYNGEE. The length of the CDR3 is 15 residues. Trimming cost V 3 bases and J 5 bases, with 18 bases left between them. Study-wide findings and caveats: Following DPC sensitization, TCRs present above 1 in 1000 frequency showed no change.

This clonotype has just a few counts. Its antigen is not known. The sequence was collected from a female donor in good health. Some clones in this sample may be carry-over from other donors' samples. V usage is TRBV9 and J usage is TRBJ2-7; D is possibly TRBD1 or TRBD2 (7 bases each). The sequencing sample was made of whole blood. The CDR3 coding sequence is TGTGCCAGCAGCGGAGAGGGGGCGGGGGCCCACGAGCAGTACTTC. Its translation is CASSGEGAGAHEQYF. The complete variable domain, with remaining parts taken from reference TRBV9 and TRBJ2-7, reads DSGVTQTPKHLITATGQRVTLRCSPRSGDLSVYWYQQSLDQGLQFLIQYYNGEERAKGNILERFSAQQFPDLHSELNLSSLELGDSALYFCASSGEGAGAHEQYFGPGTRLTVT.